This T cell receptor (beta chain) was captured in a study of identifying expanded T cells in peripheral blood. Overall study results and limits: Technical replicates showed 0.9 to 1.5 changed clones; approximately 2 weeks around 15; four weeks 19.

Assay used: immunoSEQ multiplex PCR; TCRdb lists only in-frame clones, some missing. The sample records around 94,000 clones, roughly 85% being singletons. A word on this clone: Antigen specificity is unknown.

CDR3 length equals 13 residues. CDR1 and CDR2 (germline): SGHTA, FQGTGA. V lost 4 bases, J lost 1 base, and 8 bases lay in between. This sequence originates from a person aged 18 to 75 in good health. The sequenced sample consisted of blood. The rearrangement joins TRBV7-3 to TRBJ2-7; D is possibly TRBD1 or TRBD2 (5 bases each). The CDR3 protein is CASSSGPSYEQYF. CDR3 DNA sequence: TGTGCCAGCAGCTCGGGGCCTTCCTACGAGCAGTACTTC.